Listed below are T cell receptor beta chains from one sample, sequenced in a study of T cells in Graves' hyperthyroidism and ophthalmopathy. MiXCR, applied by TCRdb to the multiplex PCR reads, yields one record per CDR3 protein. The sample lists approximately 570,000 distinct CDR3 sequences, just under 20% occurring once. Sequenced input: blood. These receptors came from a man in his forties with Graves' ophthalmopathy. The CDR3 runs from the conserved cysteine through the conserved F or W. D genes are given only for firm matches. A clone size is listed for some rows: how often the clone was seen (once, few, many), or a class if it is expanded.

clone_size	j_call	v_call	d_call	cdr3_nt	cdr3_aa
.	TRBJ2-2	TRBV14	.	.	CASSQEAGRPPGSCFF
many	TRBJ2-1	TRBV7-9	TRBD2	TGTGCCAGCATTGGGAGGTGGGCTAGCGGAAACAATGAGCAGTTCTTC	CASIGRWASGNNEQFF
many	TRBJ2-3	TRBV11-3	.	TGTGCCAGCAGTACCGGACAGCGCACAGATACGCAGTATTTT	CASSTGQRTDTQYF
few	TRBJ1-6	TRBV6-1	TRBD1	TGTGCCAGCAGCCGGACAGGTTCACCCCTCCACTTT	CASSRTGSPLHF
.	TRBJ2-7	TRBV6-1	TRBD1	TGTGCCAGTGGGACAGGAGCCGGCTACGAGCAGTACTTC	CASGTGAGYEQYF
many	TRBJ1-4	TRBV5-1	TRBD1	TGCGCCAGCAGCGATACGGGACAGATTAATGAAAAACTGTTTTTT	CASSDTGQINEKLFF
many	TRBJ2-3	TRBV2	.	TGTGCCAGCAGTGACTTCGGGGGAACCGTAACAGATACGCAGTATTTT	CASSDFGGTVTDTQYF
many	TRBJ1-1	TRBV2	.	TGTGCCAGCAGAAACAGGTTCACTGAAGCTTTCTTT	CASRNRFTEAFF
.	TRBJ2-3	TRBV13	TRBD2	TGTGCCAGCAGTTTTTTCACTAGCGGGTCTAGCACAGATACGCAGTATTTT	CASSFFTSGSSTDTQYF
few	TRBJ1-2	TRBV15	.	TGTGCCACCAGCAGAGATAACAGCCTCCAGGGGGGCTACACCTTC	CATSRDNSLQGGYTF
few	TRBJ2-3	TRBV5-1	TRBD1	TGCGCCAGCAGCTTGGGGGACAGCTCAAGCACAGATACGCAGTATTTT	CASSLGDSSSTDTQYF
many	TRBJ2-5	TRBV2	.	TGTGCCAGCAGGGCCGACTACCAAGAGACCCAGTACTTC	CASRADYQETQYF
.	TRBJ1-6	TRBV6-5	.	TGTGCCAGCAGTTACAAGGGAAACAATTCACCCCCCCACTTT	CASSYKGNNSPPHF
.	TRBJ2-1	TRBV29-1	.	TGCAGCGACAAAGACCGGGCTAATGAGCAGTTCTTC	CSDKDRANEQFF
few	TRBJ2-7	TRBV29-1	.	TGCAGCGCCACCCGAACAGCCCGAACCTACGAGCAGTACTTC	CSATRTARTYEQYF
few	TRBJ2-1	TRBV9	TRBD2	TGTGCCAGCAAGCGGGGCCTCACCGAGGACAATGAGCAGTTCTTC	CASKRGLTEDNEQFF
few	TRBJ2-1	TRBV7-9	TRBD2	TGTGCCAGCAGCTTAGCGGGCGGGAGACTTTACAATGAGCAGTTCTTC	CASSLAGGRLYNEQFF
many	TRBJ2-5	TRBV28	.	TGTGCCAGCAAGAACTTAGGGGGTAAAGAGACCCAGTACTTC	CASKNLGGKETQYF
.	TRBJ2-5	TRBV24-1	.	TGTGCCACCAGTGATTCCCGGGCCGTAGGGGGAGAGACCCAGTACTTC	CATSDSRAVGGETQYF
.	TRBJ2-3	TRBV12-3/TRBV12-4	TRBD2	TGTGCCAGCAGTTTATACCCGGGACTAGCGGGGACCGAAGATACGCAGTATTTT	CASSLYPGLAGTEDTQYF
many	TRBJ2-5	TRBV30	.	TGTGCCTACAGGGTTGAGACCCAGTACTTC	CAYRVETQYF
many	TRBJ2-1	TRBV2	TRBD1	TGTGCCAACTCTCAGACAGGGGACAGTGAGCAGTTCTTC	CANSQTGDSEQFF
many	TRBJ1-2	TRBV6-1	.	TGTGCCAGCAGCCCAGCTTCTTCGGTTGGCTACACCTTC	CASSPASSVGYTF
few	TRBJ1-3	TRBV18	.	TGTGCCAGCTCACCACCGAATGGTGGAAACACCATATATTTT	CASSPPNGGNTIYF
few	TRBJ1-5	TRBV6-1	.	TGTGCCAGCAGATCGACAGGCGCTCAGCCCCAGCATTTT	CASRSTGAQPQHF
.	TRBJ2-1	TRBV20-1	.	TGCAGTGCTAGAGGACAGGGAGGGTTGGATGAGCAGTTCTTC	CSARGQGGLDEQFF
.	TRBJ2-2	TRBV20-1	TRBD2	TGCAGTGCTAGAGTCGGGACTAGCGGGGCCAGAGGGGAGCTGTTTTTT	CSARVGTSGARGELFF
.	TRBJ2-7	TRBV30	TRBD2	TGTGCCTGGAGTGTCGGGAGGTACGAGCAGTACTTC	CAWSVGRYEQYF
few	TRBJ2-2	TRBV6-1	TRBD2	TGTGCCGTAAGGACTAGCGGGAACACCGGGGAGCTGTTTTTT	CAVRTSGNTGELFF
once	TRBJ1-5	TRBV15	.	TGTGCCACCAGCAGAGATAGAAGTGGAGGGGTTGGCAATCAGCCCCAGCATTTT	CATSRDRSGGVGNQPQHF
few	TRBJ1-6	TRBV5-1	.	TGCGCCAGCAGCTTGGTTCAGGGATTGAATAATTCACCCCTCCACTTT	CASSLVQGLNNSPLHF
many	TRBJ2-5	TRBV18	TRBD1	TGTGCCAGCTCACCTTGGACAGGGGGAGAGACCCAGTACTTC	CASSPWTGGETQYF
.	TRBJ2-7	TRBV7-9	TRBD1	TGTGCCAGCAGCCCGGACAGGGGCATTGGCGAGCAGTACTTC	CASSPDRGIGEQYF
many	TRBJ2-5	TRBV7-2	.	TGTGCCAGCAGCTTAGAGTTGGGGCAGGGGAATAAAGAGACCCAGTACTTC	CASSLELGQGNKETQYF
many	TRBJ1-1	TRBV2	.	TGTGCCAGCAGGCCAGCGAACACTGAAGCTTTCTTT	CASRPANTEAFF
few	TRBJ2-6	TRBV30	.	TGTGCCTGGAGTCCACCTGGGGTTCCTGGGGCCAACGTCCTGACTTTC	CAWSPPGVPGANVLTF
few	TRBJ1-1	TRBV10-3	.	TGTGCCATCAGGGACATAATGAACACTGAAGCTTTCTTT	CAIRDIMNTEAFF